This TCR beta chain appears in the sequencing data of a study of blood T cell repertoires in COVID-19. Study context: Acute and convalescent COVID-19 specimens originated in the United States, Italy and Spain. Sample material is recorded as cDNA or gDNA derived from T cells, B-cell-depleted T cells, or PBMCs.

This clone was observed a handful of times. Trimming removed 3 bases from V and 1 base from J, with 9 bases in between. The CDR3 contains 14 residues. Germline V lookup: CDR1 SGHTA, CDR2 FQGTGA. Per the original data handling: Scientists estimated how many nucleated cells there were by amplifying reference gene primers. The table came from immunoSEQ multiplex PCR; TCRdb's copy has only in-frame clones and leaves some out. D and trimming come from the DNA, and the V and J calls and clone size come from that table. Of tens of thousands of clones in the sample, more than 75% were seen once. Sample: peripheral blood. The sequence derives from a human donor in a cohort sampled during active COVID-19. The chain employs TRBV7-3 and TRBJ1-1; D remains ambiguous. The CDR3 loop reads CASSFMGANTEAFF. CDR3 bases: TGTGCCAGCAGCTTCATGGGCGCGAACACTGAAGCTTTCTTT.